The clone carrying this T cell receptor (beta chain) was counted many times. This CDR3 comprises 14 residues. The germline CDR1 and CDR2 sequences are MNHEY and SVGEGT. V lost 11 bases and J lost 7, with 21 bases in between. The record originates from a study of low-dose radiotherapy and immunotherapy resistance in tumors. Study context: On an every-two-weeks schedule, patients received intravenous nivolumab 240 mg, along with ipilimumab 1 mg/kg every six weeks. Patients took aspirin 300 mg by mouth once daily. This continued for four cycles, starting on cycle 1 day 1.

TRAV- and TRBV-specific primers primed first-strand cDNA, covering alpha and beta chains. A constant-region primer paired with the V-primer adapter amplified TCRs over about 19 PCR cycles. Researchers amplified the isolated mRNA using in vitro transcription. MiXCR, run by TCRdb on the reads, gives a single entry per CDR3 protein. The table includes some 100,000 distinct CDR3 sequences, 20% to 25% detected once. The time point: after trial treatment. The treatment here: LDRT plus nivolumab, ipilimumab, low-dose cyclophosphamide and aspirin (RACIN trial). Donors received nivolumab, ipilimumab, aspirin, low-dose cyclophosphamide and low-dose radiotherapy.

This sample comprised PBMCs, obtained after low-dose radiotherapy plus immunotherapy. This chain joins TRBV6-2 or TRBV6-3 and TRBJ1-5; D is possibly TRBD1 (5 bases). This sequence originates from a female donor with ovarian cancer. The CDR3 here is CASNGGRAGQPQHF. CDR3 nucleotides: TGTGCCTCGAACGGGGGAAGGGCAGGGCAGCCCCAGCATTTT.